The 7 T cell receptor beta chains reported below all come from one sample, sequenced in a study of T-cell reconstitution after alpha-beta-depleted transplantation in children. The library targeted TCRbeta and was prepared with unique molecular identifiers. A single record per CDR3 protein comes from TCRdb applying MiXCR to the PCR reads. In the table there are approximately 1,000,000 distinct CDR3 sequences, 25% to 35% of which are singletons. Sequenced here: PBMCs, mostly from graft donor cells, sampled 360 days after TCRalphabeta/CD19-depleted stem cell transplant. The receptor set was obtained from a boy under two years old who had a stem cell transplant for SCID, so the T cells may come from the graft donor.

Written as DNA, the CDR3 is TGCGCCAGCAGCTTGGAAAGGCTAGCGGGGGGGCATTCAAACAATGAGCAGTTCTTC. Protein: CASSLERLAGGHSNNEQFF. V gene TRBV5-1 combines with J gene TRBJ2-1; 12 positions agree with TRBD2. Per germline, CDR1 SGHRS and CDR2 YFSETQ. This CDR3 is 19 amino acids long. V was clipped by 0 bases and J by 5 bases; unmatched bases: 12. Filled out from reference TRBV5-1 and TRBJ2-1, the complete variable domain reads KAGVTQTPRYLIKTRGQQVTLSCSPISGHRSVSWYQQTPGQGLQFLFEYFSETQRNKGNFPGRFSGRQFSNSRSEMNVSTLELGDSALYLCASSLERLAGGHSNNEQFFGPGTRLTVL.

This clonotype was detected only a few times. J is TRBJ2-3 and V is TRBV7-9; no clear D gene. Germline V lookup: CDR1 SEHNR, CDR2 FQNEAQ (reference sequence). Trimming took off 3 bases at V and 0 bases at J, with 10 bases between the two ends. CDR3 length: 15 amino acids. Written as DNA, the CDR3 is TGTGCCAGCAGCTTTTGGGTTTTTAGCACAGATACGCAGTATTTT. Translating it yields CASSFWVFSTDTQYF.

This clonotype is a singleton in its sample. The CDR3 is CASSKTSGANTGELFF. Written as DNA, the CDR3 is TGTGCCAGCAGCAAGACTAGCGGCGCGAACACCGGGGAGCTGTTTTTT. The chain uses TRBV7-3 and TRBJ2-2; 9 bases align to TRBD2. J gave up 0 bases and V 5 bases, and 4 bases lay outside the gene matches. The CDR3 has 16 residues. Germline CDR1 is SGHTA and CDR2 is FQGTGA.

This clonotype was picked up a small number of times. V gene TRBV7-6 combines with J gene TRBJ2-5, with TRBD1 as a possible D gene (5 bases). V dropped 1 base and J dropped 4 bases, with 10 bases sitting between them. The V gene's germline CDR1 is SGHVS and CDR2 FNYEAQ. The CDR3 totals 14 residues. The CDR3 nucleotides read TGTGCCAGCAGCTTAGGACAGTCCCCAGAGACCCAGTACTTC. Protein product: CASSLGQSPETQYF. Variable domain in full (rest from reference TRBV7-6 and TRBJ2-5): GAGVSQSPRYKVTKRGQDVALRCDPISGHVSLYWYRQALGQGPEFLTYFNYEAQQDKSGLPNDRFSAERPEGSISTLTIQRTEQRDSAMYRCASSLGQSPETQYFGPGTRLLVL.

The chain recombines TRBV7-4 with TRBJ2-1; D perhaps matches TRBD2 (6 bases). V gave up 7 bases and J gave up 3 bases, with 13 bases separating them. Germline values: CDR1 SGHVT, CDR2 SQSDAQ. This CDR3 has 14 amino acids. CDR3: CASIRRGDYNEQFF. The CDR3 bases are TGTGCCAGCATAAGGAGGGGTGACTACAATGAGCAGTTCTTC.

This clonotype occurred a few times. The chain joins TRBV4-2 to TRBJ2-5; D is uncertain. Per the germline V gene, CDR1 is LGHNA and CDR2 is YNFKEQ. Trimming pared 2 bases from V and 4 bases from J, leaving 5 bases between. The CDR3 has 12 amino acids. In nucleotides, the CDR3 is TGTGCCAGCAGCCAAACCCTAGAGACCCAGTACTTC. Translating it yields CASSQTLETQYF.

V gene TRBV5-1 combines with J gene TRBJ2-7; the D gene is possibly TRBD2 (6 bases). CDR1 SGHRS and CDR2 YFSETQ come from the germline V gene. The CDR3 runs to 15 residues. V was trimmed by 3 bases and J by 4 bases, leaving 17 bases between them. CDR3 DNA sequence: TGCGCCAGCAGCTCCCTACCTCACGGGAGTTACGAGCAGTACTTC. Amino acids: CASSSLPHGSYEQYF.